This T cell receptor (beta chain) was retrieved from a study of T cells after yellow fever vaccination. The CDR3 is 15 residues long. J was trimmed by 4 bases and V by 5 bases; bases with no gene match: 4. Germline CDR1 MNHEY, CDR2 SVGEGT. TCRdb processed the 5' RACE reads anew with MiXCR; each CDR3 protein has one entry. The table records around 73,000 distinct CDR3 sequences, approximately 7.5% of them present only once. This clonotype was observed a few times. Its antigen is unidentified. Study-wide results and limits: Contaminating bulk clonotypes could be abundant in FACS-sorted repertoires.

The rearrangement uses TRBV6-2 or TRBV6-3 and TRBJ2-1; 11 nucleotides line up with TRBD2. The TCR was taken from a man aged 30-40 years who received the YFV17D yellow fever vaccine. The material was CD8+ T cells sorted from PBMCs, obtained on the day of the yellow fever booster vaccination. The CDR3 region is CASSHSGRVYNEQFF. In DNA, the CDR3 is TGTGCCAGCAGTCATAGCGGGAGGGTTTACAATGAGCAGTTCTTC.